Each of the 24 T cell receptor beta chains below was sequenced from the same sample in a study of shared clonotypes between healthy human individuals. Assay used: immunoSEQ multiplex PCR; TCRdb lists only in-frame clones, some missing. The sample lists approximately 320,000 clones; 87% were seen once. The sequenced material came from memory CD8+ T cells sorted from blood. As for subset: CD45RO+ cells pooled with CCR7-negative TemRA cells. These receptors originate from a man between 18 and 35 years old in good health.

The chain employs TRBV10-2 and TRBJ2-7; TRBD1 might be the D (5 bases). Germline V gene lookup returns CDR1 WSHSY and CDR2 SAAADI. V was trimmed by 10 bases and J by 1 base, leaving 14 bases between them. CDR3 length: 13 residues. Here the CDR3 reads CATPTAFSYEQYF. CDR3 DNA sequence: TGCGCCACGCCGACAGCCTTTTCCTACGAGCAGTACTTC.

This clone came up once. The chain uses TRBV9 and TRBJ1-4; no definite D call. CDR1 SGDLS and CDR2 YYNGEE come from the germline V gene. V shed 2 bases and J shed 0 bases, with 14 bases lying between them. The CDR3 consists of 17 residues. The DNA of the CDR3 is TGTGCCAGCAGCGTGGAACGAGCGGTTGCAACTAATGAAAAACTGTTTTTT. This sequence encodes CASSVERAVATNEKLFF. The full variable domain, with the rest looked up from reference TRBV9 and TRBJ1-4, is DSGVTQTPKHLITATGQRVTLRCSPRSGDLSVYWYQQSLDQGLQFLIQYYNGEERAKGNILERFSAQQFPDLHSELNLSSLELGDSALYFCASSVERAVATNEKLFFGSGTQLSVL.

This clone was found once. DNA for the CDR3: TGTGCCAGCAGGGATCAATTGACAGGGGGGATGACAGATACGCAGTATTTT. Translating it yields CASRDQLTGGMTDTQYF. V gene TRBV2 combines with J gene TRBJ2-3; 9 nucleotides align to TRBD1. V lost 6 bases and J lost 3; bases outside the gene matches: 13. Germline-derived CDR1 and CDR2 are SNHLY and FYNNEI. The CDR3 contains 17 residues.

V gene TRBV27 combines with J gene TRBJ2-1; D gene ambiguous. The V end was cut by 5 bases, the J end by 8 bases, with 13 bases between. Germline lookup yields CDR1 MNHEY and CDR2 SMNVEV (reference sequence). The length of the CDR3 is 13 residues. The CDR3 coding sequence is TGTGCCAGCAGTCAAGACTCGGGTGATGAGCAGTTCTTC. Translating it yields CASSQDSGDEQFF.

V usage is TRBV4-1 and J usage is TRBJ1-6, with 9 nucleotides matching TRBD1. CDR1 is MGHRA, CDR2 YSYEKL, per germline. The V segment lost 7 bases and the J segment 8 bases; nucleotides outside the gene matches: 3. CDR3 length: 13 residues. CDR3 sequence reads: CASTGTGYSPLHF. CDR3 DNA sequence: TGCGCCAGCACCGGGACAGGGTATTCACCCCTCCACTTT.

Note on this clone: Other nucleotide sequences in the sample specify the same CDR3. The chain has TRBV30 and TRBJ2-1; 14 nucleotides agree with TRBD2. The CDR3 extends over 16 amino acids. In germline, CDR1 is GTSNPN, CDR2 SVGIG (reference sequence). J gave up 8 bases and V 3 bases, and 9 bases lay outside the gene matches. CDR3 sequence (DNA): TGTGCCTGGAGCCCAGGACTAGCGGGGGGATTCGATGAGCAGTTCTTC. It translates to CAWSPGLAGGFDEQFF.

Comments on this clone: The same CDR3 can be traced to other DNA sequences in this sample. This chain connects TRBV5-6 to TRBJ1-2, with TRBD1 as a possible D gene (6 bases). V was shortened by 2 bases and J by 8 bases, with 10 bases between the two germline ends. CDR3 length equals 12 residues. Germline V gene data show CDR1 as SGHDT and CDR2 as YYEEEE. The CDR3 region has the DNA TGTGCCAGCAGCTTCGGGGGCGGAGGCTACACCTTC. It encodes CASSFGGGGYTF.

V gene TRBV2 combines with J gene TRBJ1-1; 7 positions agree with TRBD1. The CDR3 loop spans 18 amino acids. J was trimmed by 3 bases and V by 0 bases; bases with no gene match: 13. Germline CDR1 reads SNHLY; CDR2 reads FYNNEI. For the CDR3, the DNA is TGTGCCAGCAGTGAAGCGCTTCGACAGGGCAGTTGGTACACTGAAGCTTTCTTT. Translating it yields CASSEALRQGSWYTEAFF.

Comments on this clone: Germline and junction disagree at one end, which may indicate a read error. CDR3 loop: CASSSLGPSSEQYF. Here the CDR3 DNA reads TGTGCCAGCAGTTCCCTGGGACCCTCCTCCGAGCAGTACTTC. This sequence joins TRBV27 and TRBJ2-7; D tentatively reads TRBD1 or TRBD2 (5 bases each). CDR3 length: 14 amino acids. Germline CDR1 is MNHEY and CDR2 is SMNVEV (reference sequence).

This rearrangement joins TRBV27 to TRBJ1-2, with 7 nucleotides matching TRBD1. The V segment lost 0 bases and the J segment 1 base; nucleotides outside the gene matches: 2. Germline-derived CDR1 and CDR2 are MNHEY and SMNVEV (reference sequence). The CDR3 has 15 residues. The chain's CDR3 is CASSLSGGRNYGYTF. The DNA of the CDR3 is TGTGCCAGCAGTTTATCAGGGGGCCGTAACTATGGCTACACCTTC.

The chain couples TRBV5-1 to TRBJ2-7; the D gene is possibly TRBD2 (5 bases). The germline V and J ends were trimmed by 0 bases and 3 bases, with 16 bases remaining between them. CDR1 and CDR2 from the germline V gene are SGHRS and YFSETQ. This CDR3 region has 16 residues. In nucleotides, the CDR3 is TGCGCCAGCAGCTTGGGGAACCTGGGAGCAAACTACGAGCAGTACTTC. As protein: CASSLGNLGANYEQYF. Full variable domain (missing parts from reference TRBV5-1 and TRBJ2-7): KAGVTQTPRYLIKTRGQQVTLSCSPISGHRSVSWYQQTPGQGLQFLFEYFSETQRNKGNFPGRFSGRQFSNSRSEMNVSTLELGDSALYLCASSLGNLGANYEQYFGPGTRLTVT.

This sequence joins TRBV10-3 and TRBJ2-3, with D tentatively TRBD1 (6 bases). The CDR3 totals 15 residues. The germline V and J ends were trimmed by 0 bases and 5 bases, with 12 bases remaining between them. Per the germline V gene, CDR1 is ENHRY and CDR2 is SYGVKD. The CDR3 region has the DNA TGTGCCATCAGTGAGTCATCAACCAGGGGAGATACGCAGTATTTT. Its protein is CAISESSTRGDTQYF.

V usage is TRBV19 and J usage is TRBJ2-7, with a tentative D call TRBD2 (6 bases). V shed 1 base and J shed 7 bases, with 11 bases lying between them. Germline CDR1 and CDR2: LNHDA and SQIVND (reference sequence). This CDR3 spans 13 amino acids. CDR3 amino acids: CASSIGTNGEQYF. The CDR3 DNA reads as TGTGCCAGTAGTATAGGGACTAACGGGGAGCAGTACTTC.

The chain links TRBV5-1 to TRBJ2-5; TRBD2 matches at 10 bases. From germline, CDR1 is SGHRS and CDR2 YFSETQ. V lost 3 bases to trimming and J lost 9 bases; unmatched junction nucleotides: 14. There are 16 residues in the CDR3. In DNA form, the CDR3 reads TGCGCCAGCAGCTCCGTGAGGCTAGCGGGGGACGGGGCCCAGTACTTC. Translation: CASSSVRLAGDGAQYF.

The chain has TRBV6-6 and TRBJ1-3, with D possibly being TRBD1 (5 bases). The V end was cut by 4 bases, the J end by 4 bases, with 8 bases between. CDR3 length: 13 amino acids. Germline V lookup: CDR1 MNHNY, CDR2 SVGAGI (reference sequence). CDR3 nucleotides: TGTGCCAGCAGTTTGGGGGGAGGAAACACCATATATTTT. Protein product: CASSLGGGNTIYF.

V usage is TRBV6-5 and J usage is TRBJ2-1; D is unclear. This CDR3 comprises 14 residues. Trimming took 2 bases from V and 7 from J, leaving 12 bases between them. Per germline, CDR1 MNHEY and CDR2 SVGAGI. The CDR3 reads CASSYVTHRNEQFF. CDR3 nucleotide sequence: TGTGCCAGCAGTTACGTAACACATCGGAATGAGCAGTTCTTC.

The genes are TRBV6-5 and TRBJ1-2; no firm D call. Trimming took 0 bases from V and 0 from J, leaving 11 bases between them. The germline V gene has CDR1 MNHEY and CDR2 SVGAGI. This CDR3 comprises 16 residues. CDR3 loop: CASSYSFASSNYGYTF. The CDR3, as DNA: TGTGCCAGCAGTTACTCCTTTGCGAGCTCTAACTATGGCTACACCTTC.

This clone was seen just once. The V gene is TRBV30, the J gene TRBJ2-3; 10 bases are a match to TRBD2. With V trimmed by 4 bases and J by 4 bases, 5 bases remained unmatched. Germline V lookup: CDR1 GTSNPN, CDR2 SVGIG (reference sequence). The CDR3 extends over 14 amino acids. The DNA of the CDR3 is TGTGCCTGGACGATAGCGGGAGGTTCAGATACGCAGTATTTT. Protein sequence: CAWTIAGGSDTQYF. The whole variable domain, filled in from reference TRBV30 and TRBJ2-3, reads SQTIHQWPATLVQPVGSPLSLECTVEGTSNPNLYWYRQAAGRGLQLLFYSVGIGQISSEVPQNLSASRPQDRQFILSSKKLLLSDSGFYLCAWTIAGGSDTQYFGPGTRLTVL.

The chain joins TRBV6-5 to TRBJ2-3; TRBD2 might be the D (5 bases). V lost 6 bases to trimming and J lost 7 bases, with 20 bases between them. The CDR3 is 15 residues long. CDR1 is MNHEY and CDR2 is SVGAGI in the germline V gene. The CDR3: CASRQREHQLHTQYF. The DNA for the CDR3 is TGTGCCAGCAGGCAGAGGGAGCACCAGCTCCATACGCAGTATTTT.

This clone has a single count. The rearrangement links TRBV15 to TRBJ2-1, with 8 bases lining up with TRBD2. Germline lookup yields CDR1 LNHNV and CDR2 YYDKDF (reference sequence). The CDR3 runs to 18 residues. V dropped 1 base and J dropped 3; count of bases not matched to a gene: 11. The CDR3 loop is CATSRVEDGRAFYNEQFF. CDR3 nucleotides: TGTGCCACCAGCAGAGTAGAAGACGGGAGGGCTTTCTACAATGAGCAGTTCTTC.

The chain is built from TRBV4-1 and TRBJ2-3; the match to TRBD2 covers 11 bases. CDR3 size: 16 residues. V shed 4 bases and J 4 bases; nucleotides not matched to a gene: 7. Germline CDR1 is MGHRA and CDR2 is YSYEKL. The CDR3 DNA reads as TGCGCCAGCAGCCGCCTACTAGCGGGAGTGCCAGATACGCAGTATTTT. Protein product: CASSRLLAGVPDTQYF.

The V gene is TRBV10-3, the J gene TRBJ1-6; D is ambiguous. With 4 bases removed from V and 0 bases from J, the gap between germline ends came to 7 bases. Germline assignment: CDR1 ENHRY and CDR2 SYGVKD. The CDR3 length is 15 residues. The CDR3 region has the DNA TGTGCCATCAGTGGAGGGAGCTCCTATAATTCACCCCTCCACTTT. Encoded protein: CAISGGSSYNSPLHF.

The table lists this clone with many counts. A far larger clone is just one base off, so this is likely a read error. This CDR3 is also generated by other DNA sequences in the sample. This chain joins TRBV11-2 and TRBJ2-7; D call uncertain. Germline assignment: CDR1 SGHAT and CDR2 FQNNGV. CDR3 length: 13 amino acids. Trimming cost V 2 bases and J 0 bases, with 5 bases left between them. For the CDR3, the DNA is TGTGCCAGCAGCTTACAAACCTCCTACGAGCAGTACTTC. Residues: CASSLQTSYEQYF.

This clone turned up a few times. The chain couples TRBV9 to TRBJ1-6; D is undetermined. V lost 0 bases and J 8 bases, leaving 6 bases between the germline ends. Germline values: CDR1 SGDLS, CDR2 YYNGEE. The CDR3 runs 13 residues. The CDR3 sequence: CASSVALDSPLHF. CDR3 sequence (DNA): TGTGCCAGCAGCGTAGCTTTAGATTCACCCCTCCACTTT.